The present TCR beta chain was sequenced within a study of cytomegalovirus exposure and HLA in healthy donors. The assay was immunoSEQ multiplex PCR, and TCRdb's table has in-frame clones only and misses some. The sample lists 70,000 or so clones, roughly 93% occurring once. Donors were drawn from the approximately 120-subject validation cohort, separate from the 666-subject first cohort. Unmatched junction bases numbered 18, after V lost 2 bases and J lost 7 bases. CDR3 length: 18 amino acids. Germline V CDR1 and CDR2: GTSNPN, SVGIG (reference sequence). The J gene is TRBJ2-1, the V gene TRBV30; 9 nucleotides match TRBD2. Sequencing was done on a sample of PBMCs. The receptor's source is a woman under 30 in good health and CMV-seronegative. The CDR3, as DNA: TGTGCCTGGAGTAGTGTTTTGGAGCGGGAGGCCAAGGCGAATGAGCAGTTCTTC. Translated: CAWSSVLEREAKANEQFF.